These T cell receptor beta chains were read from a single sample in a study of cytomegalovirus exposure and HLA in healthy donors. Clones were read by immunoSEQ multiplex PCR, and TCRdb kept only the in-frame ones, dropping some. This sample's clone table lists about 88,000 clones. The sample was PBMCs. The receptors originated from a girl between 10 and 17 years old in good health and CMV-seropositive. Both conserved end residues are part of each CDR3. The order of the fields is CDR3 protein, CDR3 DNA, V gene, J gene, D gene. The D gene is left open where the match is weak.

CASSPVTGIKGSPLHF	TGTGCCAGCAGCCCCGTGACAGGGATTAAGGGCTCACCCCTCCACTTT	TRBV11-2	TRBJ1-6	TRBD1
CASSLVTGTEYGYTF	TGTGCCAGCAGCTTAGTAACCGGGACAGAATATGGCTACACCTTC	TRBV7-9	TRBJ1-2	TRBD1
CASSQDIGMGGYTF	TGCGCCAGCAGCCAAGATATCGGGATGGGTGGCTACACCTTC	TRBV4-3	TRBJ1-2	-
CASSPKGGTEAFF	TGTGCCAGCAGTCCGAAAGGAGGGACTGAAGCTTTCTTT	TRBV5-5	TRBJ1-1	-
CASSPWDNRNYGYTF	TGTGCCAGCTCACCCTGGGACAACCGGAACTATGGCTACACCTTC	TRBV18	TRBJ1-2	-
CASSVEGGVGEAFF	TGTGCCAGCAGCGTAGAAGGAGGGGTCGGAGAAGCTTTCTTT	TRBV9	TRBJ1-1	-
CAISVTGTEAFF	TGTGCCATCAGCGTGACGGGCACTGAAGCTTTCTTT	TRBV10-3	TRBJ1-1	-
CASSGMRGLVSGGYTF	TGTGCCAGCAGTGGAATGAGGGGACTCGTATCTGGGGGCTACACCTTC	TRBV6-1	TRBJ1-2	-
CASSQVQGAYEQYF	TGCGCCAGCAGCCAAGTCCAGGGGGCTTACGAGCAGTACTTC	TRBV4-1	TRBJ2-7	TRBD1
CASSTGQRTDTQYF	TGCGCCAGCAGCACAGGTCAACGGACAGATACGCAGTATTTT	TRBV5-1	TRBJ2-3	-
CASSADRNTEAFF	TGTGCCAGCAGCGCGGACAGGAACACTGAAGCTTTCTTT	TRBV7-9	TRBJ1-1	-
CASSPRIAGQELNYGYTF	TGTGCCAGCTCACCTCGGATAGCGGGCCAGGAGCTTAACTATGGCTACACCTTC	TRBV18	TRBJ1-2	-
CASSLGISYGYTF	TGTGCCAGCAGCTTAGGTATCTCCTATGGCTACACCTTC	TRBV7-9	TRBJ1-2	-
CATSRGGVESPLHF	TGTGCCACCAGCAGAGGAGGAGTCGAATCACCCCTCCACTTT	TRBV15	TRBJ1-6	-
CASSYRQNTEAFF	TGCGCCAGCAGCTACAGACAGAACACTGAAGCTTTCTTT	TRBV5-1	TRBJ1-1	-
CASSELGLSTDTQYF	TGTGCCAGCAGTGAACTCGGACTTAGCACAGATACGCAGTATTTT	TRBV6-1	TRBJ2-3	-
CASAAGVLVENQYF	TGTGCCAGCGCTGCGGGGGTGCTCGTGGAGAACCAGTACTTC	TRBV6-1	TRBJ2-5	TRBD2
CASSESRTGNQPQHF	TGTGCCAGCAGTGAATCAAGGACAGGAAATCAGCCCCAGCATTTT	TRBV2	TRBJ1-5	TRBD1
CASSYQGTISNYGYTF	TGTGCCAGCAGTTACCAGGGAACGATCTCTAACTATGGCTACACCTTC	TRBV6-6	TRBJ1-2	-
CASRFGIGNQPQHF	TGTGCCAGCAGGTTTGGCATCGGGAATCAGCCCCAGCATTTT	TRBV2	TRBJ1-5	-
CASNSGRGGNEQFF	TGTGCCAGTAATAGCGGGAGAGGGGGGAATGAGCAGTTCTTC	TRBV19	TRBJ2-1	TRBD2
CASSDPGQGSYGYTF	TGTGCCAGCAGTGATCCGGGACAGGGGAGCTATGGCTACACCTTC	TRBV25-1	TRBJ1-2	TRBD1
CSVAEGTDTQYF	TGCAGCGTTGCGGAGGGGACAGATACGCAGTATTTT	TRBV29-1	TRBJ2-3	-
CASRMTENTEAFF	TGTGCCAGCAGGATGACAGAGAACACTGAAGCTTTCTTT	TRBV25-1	TRBJ1-1	-
CASSLGVSGSGTYGYGYTF	TGCGCCAGCAGCTTGGGAGTGTCGGGTTCGGGGACATACGGGTATGGCTACACCTTC	TRBV5-1	TRBJ1-2	-
CASVSGANVLTF	TGTGCCAGCGTATCTGGGGCCAACGTCCTGACTTTC	TRBV7-9	TRBJ2-6	-
CASSPTGLDTIYF	TGTGCCAGCAGCCCCACAGGATTGGACACCATATATTTT	TRBV7-6	TRBJ1-3	-
CASTHVTGGVLTQYF	TGTGCCAGCACCCACGTTACAGGGGGCGTATTGACCCAGTACTTC	TRBV11-2	TRBJ2-5	TRBD1
CASSRSGTGKAHYEQYF	TGTGCCAGCAGCCGGAGTGGGACAGGGAAGGCCCACTACGAGCAGTACTTC	TRBV4-2	TRBJ2-7	TRBD1